The rows below give T cell receptor beta chains drawn from one sample of a study of beta chain features in type 1 diabetes. Generated by immunoSEQ multiplex PCR, the TCRdb table keeps only in-frame clones and is missing some. The sample yields hundreds of thousands of clones, around 68% seen once. Sample: naive CD4+ T cells from blood. The source of these receptors is a man aged 25 to 45 in good health. CDR3s include the opening cysteine and the closing phenylalanine or tryptophan. A D gene is named only where the DNA matches it firmly.

d_call: TRBD2
v_call: TRBV7-2
cdr3_aa: CASSPSLAGGQETQYF

d_call: NA
v_call: TRBV30
cdr3_aa: CAWRRDANEKLFF

d_call: NA
v_call: TRBV19
cdr3_aa: CASSSPELAKNIQYF

d_call: TRBD1
v_call: TRBV19
cdr3_aa: CASSPDRATDTQYF

d_call: NA
v_call: TRBV9
cdr3_aa: CASSVVGNTDTQYF

d_call: TRBD1
v_call: TRBV30
cdr3_aa: CAWSVAGGYGYTF

d_call: NA
v_call: TRBV28
cdr3_aa: CASSFAGTISGNTIYF

d_call: NA
v_call: TRBV6-6
cdr3_aa: CASSYQDLTGSKFF

d_call: NA
v_call: TRBV20-1
cdr3_aa: CSASGGGEQFF

d_call: NA
v_call: TRBV30
cdr3_aa: CAWSVRDIGNSPLHF

d_call: NA
v_call: TRBV19
cdr3_aa: CASSMGERLYNEQFF

d_call: TRBD1
v_call: TRBV29-1
cdr3_aa: CSVDLDRAGYTF

d_call: NA
v_call: TRBV5-1
cdr3_aa: CASRPAPGGTYEQYF

d_call: NA
v_call: TRBV5-6
cdr3_aa: CASSSLGPKNTEAFF

d_call: NA
v_call: TRBV29-1
cdr3_aa: CSVEAVEAFF

d_call: NA
v_call: TRBV11-2
cdr3_aa: CASRFTPGLDSPLHF

d_call: TRBD1
v_call: TRBV30
cdr3_aa: CAWSGTGYGYTF

d_call: NA
v_call: TRBV25-1
cdr3_aa: CASSDGAPGAQYF

d_call: NA
v_call: TRBV29-1
cdr3_aa: CSVEGGIISYNEQFF

d_call: NA
v_call: TRBV4-3
cdr3_aa: CASSQLTGYEQYF

d_call: NA
v_call: TRBV30
cdr3_aa: CAWNRDKEWAGQFF

d_call: NA
v_call: TRBV5-1
cdr3_aa: CASSSGFRVNEQFF

d_call: NA
v_call: TRBV15
cdr3_aa: CATSREGTNYGYTF

d_call: NA
v_call: TRBV9
cdr3_aa: CASSARVLTDTQYF

d_call: NA
v_call: TRBV29-1
cdr3_aa: CSVARASSYNEQFF

d_call: NA
v_call: TRBV29-1
cdr3_aa: CSVEEDGNRRFF

d_call: NA
v_call: TRBV5-1
cdr3_aa: CASKQGRVRDPQYF